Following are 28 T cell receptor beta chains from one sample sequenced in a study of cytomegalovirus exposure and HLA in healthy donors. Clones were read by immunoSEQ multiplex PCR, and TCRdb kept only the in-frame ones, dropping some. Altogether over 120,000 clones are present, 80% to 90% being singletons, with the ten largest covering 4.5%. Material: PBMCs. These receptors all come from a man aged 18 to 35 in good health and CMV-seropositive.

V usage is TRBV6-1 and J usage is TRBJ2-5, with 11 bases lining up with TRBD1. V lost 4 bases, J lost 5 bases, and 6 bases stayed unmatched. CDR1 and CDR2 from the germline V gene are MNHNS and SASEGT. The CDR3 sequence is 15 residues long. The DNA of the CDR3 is TGTGCCAGCAGTGTGGAGGGACAGGGGGGGGAGACCCAGTACTTC. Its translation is CASSVEGQGGETQYF.

DNA for the CDR3: TGTGCCAGCAGCCCAGGGGCCTCTGAAGCTTTCTTT. It yields the protein CASSPGASEAFF. The V and J genes are TRBV7-9 and TRBJ1-1, with D possibly being TRBD1 (6 bases). The CDR3 is 12 amino acids. Germline loops: CDR1 SEHNR, CDR2 FQNEAQ (reference sequence). V was clipped by 5 bases and J by 6 bases, with 10 bases between them.

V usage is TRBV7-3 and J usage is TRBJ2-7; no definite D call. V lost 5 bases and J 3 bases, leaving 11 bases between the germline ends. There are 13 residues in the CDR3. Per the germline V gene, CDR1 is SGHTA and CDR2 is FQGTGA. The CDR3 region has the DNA TGTGCCAGCAGCCCCAATCCGGGCTACGAGCAGTACTTC. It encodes CASSPNPGYEQYF.

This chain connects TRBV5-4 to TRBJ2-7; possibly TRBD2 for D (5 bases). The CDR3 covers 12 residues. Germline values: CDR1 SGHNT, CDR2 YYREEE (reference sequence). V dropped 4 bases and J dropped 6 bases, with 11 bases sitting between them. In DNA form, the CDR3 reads TGTGCCAGCAGCCACGGAGGCCCCGAGCAGTACTTC. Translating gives CASSHGGPEQYF.

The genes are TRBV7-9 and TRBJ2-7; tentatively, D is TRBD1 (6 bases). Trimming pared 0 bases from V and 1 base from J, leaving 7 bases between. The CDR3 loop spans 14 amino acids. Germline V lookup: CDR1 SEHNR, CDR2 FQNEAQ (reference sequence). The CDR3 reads CASSLADRSYEQYF. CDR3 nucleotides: TGTGCCAGCAGCTTAGCCGACAGGTCCTACGAGCAGTACTTC.

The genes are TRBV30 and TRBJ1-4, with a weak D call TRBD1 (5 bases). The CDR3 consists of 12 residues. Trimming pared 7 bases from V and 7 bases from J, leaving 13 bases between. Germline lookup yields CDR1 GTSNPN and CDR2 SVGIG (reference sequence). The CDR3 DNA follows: TGTGCCTCCTTAGACAGCCGTGAAAAACTGTTTTTT. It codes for CASLDSREKLFF.

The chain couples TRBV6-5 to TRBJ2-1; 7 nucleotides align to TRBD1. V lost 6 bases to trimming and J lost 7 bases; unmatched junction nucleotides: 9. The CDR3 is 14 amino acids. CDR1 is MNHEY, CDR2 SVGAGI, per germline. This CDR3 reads CASRTIGTANEQFF. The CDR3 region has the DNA TGTGCCAGCAGGACCATAGGGACAGCTAATGAGCAGTTCTTC.

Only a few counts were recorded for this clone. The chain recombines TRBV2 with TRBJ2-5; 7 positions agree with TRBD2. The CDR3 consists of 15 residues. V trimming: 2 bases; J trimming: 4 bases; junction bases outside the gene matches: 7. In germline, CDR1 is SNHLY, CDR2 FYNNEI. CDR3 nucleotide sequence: TGTGCCAGCAGTGAATTGGGGGGGTTGGGAGAGACCCAGTACTTC. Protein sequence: CASSELGGLGETQYF.

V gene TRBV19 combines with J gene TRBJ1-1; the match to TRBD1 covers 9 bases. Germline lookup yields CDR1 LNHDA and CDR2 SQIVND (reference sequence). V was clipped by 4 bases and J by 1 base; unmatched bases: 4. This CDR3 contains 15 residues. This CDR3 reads CASSRPGQGNTEAFF. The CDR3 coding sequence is TGTGCCAGTAGTAGACCGGGACAGGGGAACACTGAAGCTTTCTTT.

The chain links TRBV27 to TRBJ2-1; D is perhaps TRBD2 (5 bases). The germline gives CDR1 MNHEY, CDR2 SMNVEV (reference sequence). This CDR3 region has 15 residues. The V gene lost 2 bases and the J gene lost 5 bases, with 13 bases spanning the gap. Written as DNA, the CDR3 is TGTGCCAGCAGTTTAGGTGGGAGCGGAAACAATGAGCAGTTCTTC. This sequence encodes CASSLGGSGNNEQFF.

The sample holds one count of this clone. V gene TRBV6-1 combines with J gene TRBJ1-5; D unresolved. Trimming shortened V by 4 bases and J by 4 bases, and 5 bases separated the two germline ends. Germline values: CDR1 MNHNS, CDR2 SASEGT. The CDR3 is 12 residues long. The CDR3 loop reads CASSARNQPQHF. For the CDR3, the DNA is TGTGCCAGCAGTGCCCGTAATCAGCCCCAGCATTTT.

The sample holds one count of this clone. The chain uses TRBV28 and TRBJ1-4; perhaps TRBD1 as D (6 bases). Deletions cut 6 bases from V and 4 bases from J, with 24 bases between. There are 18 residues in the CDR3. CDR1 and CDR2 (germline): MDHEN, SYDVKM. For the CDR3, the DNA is TGTGCCAGCAGCTCCAACAGTTGGGTCCAGGGGTTTAATGAAAAACTGTTTTTT. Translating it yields CASSSNSWVQGFNEKLFF.

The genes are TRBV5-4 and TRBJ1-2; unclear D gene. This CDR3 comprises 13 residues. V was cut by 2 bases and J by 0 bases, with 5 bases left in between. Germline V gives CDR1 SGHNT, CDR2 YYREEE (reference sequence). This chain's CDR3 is CASSFGSNYGYTF. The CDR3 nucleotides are TGTGCCAGCAGCTTCGGGTCTAACTATGGCTACACCTTC.

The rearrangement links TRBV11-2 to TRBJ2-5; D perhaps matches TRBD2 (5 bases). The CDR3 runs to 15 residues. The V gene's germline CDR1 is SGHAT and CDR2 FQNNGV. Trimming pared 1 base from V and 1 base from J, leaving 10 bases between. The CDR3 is CASSLVQGLQETQYF. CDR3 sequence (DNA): TGTGCCAGCAGCTTAGTGCAAGGACTCCAAGAGACCCAGTACTTC.

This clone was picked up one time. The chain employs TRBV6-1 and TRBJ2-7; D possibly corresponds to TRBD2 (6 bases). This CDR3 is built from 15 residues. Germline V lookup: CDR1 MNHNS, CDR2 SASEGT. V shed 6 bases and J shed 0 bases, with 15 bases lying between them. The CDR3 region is CASSPVDGSSYEQYF. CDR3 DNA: TGTGCCAGCAGCCCGGTGGACGGGAGCTCCTACGAGCAGTACTTC.

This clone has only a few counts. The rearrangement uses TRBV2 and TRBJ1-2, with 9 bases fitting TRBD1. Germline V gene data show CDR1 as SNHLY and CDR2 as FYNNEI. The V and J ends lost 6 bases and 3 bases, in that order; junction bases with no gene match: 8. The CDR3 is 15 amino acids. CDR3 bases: TGTGCCAGCAGGGAACACAGGGGGCCCGACTATGGCTACACCTTC. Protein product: CASREHRGPDYGYTF.

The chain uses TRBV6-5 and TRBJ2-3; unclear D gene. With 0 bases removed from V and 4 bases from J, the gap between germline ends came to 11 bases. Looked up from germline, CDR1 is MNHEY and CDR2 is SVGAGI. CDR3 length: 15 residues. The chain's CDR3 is CASSYSTRSADTQYF. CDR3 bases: TGTGCCAGCAGTTACTCGACCAGGTCCGCAGATACGCAGTATTTT.

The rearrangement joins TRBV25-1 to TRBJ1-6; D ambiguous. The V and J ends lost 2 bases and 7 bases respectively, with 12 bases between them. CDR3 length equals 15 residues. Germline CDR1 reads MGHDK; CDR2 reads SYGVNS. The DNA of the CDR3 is TGTGCCAGCAGTGAAGGGAGCAGCGGCAATTCACCCCTCCACTTT. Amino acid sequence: CASSEGSSGNSPLHF. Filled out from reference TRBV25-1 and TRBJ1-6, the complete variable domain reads EADIYQTPRYLVIGTGKKITLECSQTMGHDKMYWYQQDPGMELHLIHYSYGVNSTEKGDLSSESTVSRIRTEHFPLTLESARPSHTSQYLCASSEGSSGNSPLHFGNGTRLTVT.

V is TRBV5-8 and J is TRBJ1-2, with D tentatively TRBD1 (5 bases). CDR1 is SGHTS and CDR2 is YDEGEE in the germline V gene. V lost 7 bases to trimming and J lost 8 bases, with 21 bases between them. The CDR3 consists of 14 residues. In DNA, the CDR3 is TGTGCCAGCGAGAAAAGGGGAACCAGAGAGGGCTACACCTTC. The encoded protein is CASEKRGTREGYTF. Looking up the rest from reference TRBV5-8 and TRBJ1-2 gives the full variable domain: EAGVTQSPTHLIKTRGQQATLRCSPISGHTSVYWYQQALGLGLQFLLWYDEGEERNRGNFPPRFSGRQFPNYSSELNVNALELEDSALYLCASEKRGTREGYTFGSGTRLTVV.

CDR3 nucleotide sequence: TGTGCTAGTGGTTTGGTACCGGGGGGTGTGAACACTGAAGCTTTCTTT. This sequence encodes CASGLVPGGVNTEAFF. The rearrangement joins TRBV12-5 to TRBJ1-1, with D possibly being TRBD1 (5 bases). The CDR3 extends over 16 amino acids. Trimming took off 0 bases at V and 0 bases at J, with 11 bases between the two ends. Germline values: CDR1 LGHNT, CDR2 FRNRAP.

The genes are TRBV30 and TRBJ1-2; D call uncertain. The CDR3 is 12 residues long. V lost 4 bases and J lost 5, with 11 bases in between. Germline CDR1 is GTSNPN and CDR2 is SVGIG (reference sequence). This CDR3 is CAWNGGEYGYTF. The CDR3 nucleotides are TGTGCCTGGAACGGAGGCGAGTATGGCTACACCTTC.

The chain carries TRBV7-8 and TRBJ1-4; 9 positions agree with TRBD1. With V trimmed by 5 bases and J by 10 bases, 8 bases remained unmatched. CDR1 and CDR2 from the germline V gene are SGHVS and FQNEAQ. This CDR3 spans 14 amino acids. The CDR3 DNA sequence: TGTGCCAGCAGCCCTCCGACAGGGGGAAGAAAACTGTTTTTT. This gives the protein CASSPPTGGRKLFF. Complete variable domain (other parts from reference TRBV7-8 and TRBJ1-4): GAGVSQSPRYKVAKRGQDVALRCDPISGHVSLFWYQQALGQGPEFLTYFQNEAQLDKSGLPSDRFFAERPEGSVSTLKIQRTQQEDSAVYLCASSPPTGGRKLFFGSGTQLSVL.

The CDR3 is CASEGRISETQYF. CDR3 coding DNA: TGTGCCAGCGAGGGCAGAATAAGCGAGACCCAGTACTTC. The chain couples TRBV6-1 to TRBJ2-5, with a weak D call TRBD2 (5 bases). Trimming took 8 bases from V and 5 from J, leaving 15 bases between them. Per germline, CDR1 MNHNS and CDR2 SASEGT. The CDR3 covers 13 residues.

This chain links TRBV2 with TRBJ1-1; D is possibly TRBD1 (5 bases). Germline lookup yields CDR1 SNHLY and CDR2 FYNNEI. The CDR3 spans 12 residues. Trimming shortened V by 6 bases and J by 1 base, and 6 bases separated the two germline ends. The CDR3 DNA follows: TGTGCCAGCAGGGACACGAACACTGAAGCTTTCTTT. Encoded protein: CASRDTNTEAFF.

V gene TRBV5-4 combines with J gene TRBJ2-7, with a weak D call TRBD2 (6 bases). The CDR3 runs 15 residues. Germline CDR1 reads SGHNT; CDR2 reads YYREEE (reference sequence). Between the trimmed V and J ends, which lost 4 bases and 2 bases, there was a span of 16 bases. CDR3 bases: TGTGCCAGCAGCCCCCGGGGGAGTGGAACCTACGAGCAGTACTTC. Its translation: CASSPRGSGTYEQYF.

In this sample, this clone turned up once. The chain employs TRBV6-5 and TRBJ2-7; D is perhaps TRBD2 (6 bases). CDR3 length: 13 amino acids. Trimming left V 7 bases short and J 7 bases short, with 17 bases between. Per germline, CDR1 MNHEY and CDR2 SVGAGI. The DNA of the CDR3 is TGTGCCAGCACAACGGGTGCAGCGGGTGAGCAGTACTTC. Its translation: CASTTGAAGEQYF.

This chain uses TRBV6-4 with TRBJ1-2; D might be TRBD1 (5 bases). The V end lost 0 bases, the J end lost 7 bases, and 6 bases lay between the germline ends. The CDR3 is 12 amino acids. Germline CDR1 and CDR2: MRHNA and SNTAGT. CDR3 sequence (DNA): TGTGCCAGCAGTGACTCAGGGGTTGGCTACACCTTC. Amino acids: CASSDSGVGYTF.

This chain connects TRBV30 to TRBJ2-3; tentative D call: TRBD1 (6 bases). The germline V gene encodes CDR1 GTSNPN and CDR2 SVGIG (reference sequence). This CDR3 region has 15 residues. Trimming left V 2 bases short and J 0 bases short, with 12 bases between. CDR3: CAWSHRGGSTDTQYF. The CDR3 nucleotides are TGTGCCTGGAGTCATAGAGGGGGAAGCACAGATACGCAGTATTTT.